Presented here are 10 T cell receptor beta chains from one specimen sequenced in a study of cytomegalovirus exposure and HLA in healthy donors. Primers: 60 Vbeta forward and 13 Jbeta reverse. Some clones are missing from TCRdb's copy, which holds only in-frame ones; the method was immunoSEQ multiplex PCR. The sample has under 200,000 clones, around 84% seen once. What was sequenced was PBMCs. The receptors here all came from a woman younger than 35 in good health and CMV-seronegative.

CDR3 in amino acids: CASSPPGQGARGETQYF. The CDR3 nucleotides are TGTGCCAGCTCACCACCGGGGCAGGGGGCAAGGGGAGAGACCCAGTACTTC. The rearrangement joins TRBV18 to TRBJ2-5; 8 bases agree with TRBD1. Unmatched junction bases numbered 10, after V lost 0 bases and J lost 4 bases. Germline CDR1 KGHSH, CDR2 LQKENI. This CDR3 comprises 17 residues. The full variable domain, rest sourced from reference TRBV18 and TRBJ2-5, is NAGVMQNPRHLVRRRGQEARLRCSPMKGHSHVYWYRQLPEEGLKFMVYLQKENIIDESGMPKERFSAEFPKEGPSILRIQQVVRGDSAAYFCASSPPGQGARGETQYFGPGTRLLVL.

The chain joins TRBV28 to TRBJ1-2; the D gene is possibly TRBD1 (5 bases). CDR3 length: 16 residues. V lost 5 bases and J 5 bases, leaving 21 bases between the germline ends. Germline lookup yields CDR1 MDHEN and CDR2 SYDVKM. CDR3 sequence (DNA): TGTGCCAGCAGTGGAGCCCGTGGGGCTGTTCGGTATGGCTACACCTTC. Translated, it gives CASSGARGAVRYGYTF.

This clone was detected only a few times. The rearrangement uses TRBV28 and TRBJ1-4, with D unresolved. Trimming took off 6 bases at V and 6 bases at J, with 14 bases between the two ends. In germline, CDR1 is MDHEN, CDR2 SYDVKM. The CDR3 loop spans 14 amino acids. CDR3 sequence: CASSSYGVDEKLFF. For the CDR3, the DNA is TGTGCCAGCAGCTCATACGGGGTTGATGAAAAACTGTTTTTT.

The rearrangement links TRBV7-9 to TRBJ2-1; 8 bases agree with TRBD2. V was pared by 2 bases and J by 0 bases, with 3 bases of the junction left unmatched. The CDR3 totals 16 residues. CDR1 SEHNR and CDR2 FQNEAQ come from the germline V gene (reference sequence). CDR3 region: CASSLYAGGSYNEQFF. The CDR3 bases are TGTGCCAGCAGCTTATACGCGGGAGGCTCCTACAATGAGCAGTTCTTC.

This chain joins TRBV5-1 and TRBJ2-7; TRBD2 matches at 11 bases. Germline CDR1 reads SGHRS; CDR2 reads YFSETQ. Losses at the gene ends were 2 bases for V and 5 bases for J; bases not matched to a gene: 18. The CDR3 is 19 amino acids. CDR3 nucleotide sequence: TGCGCCAGCAGCTTTACCCCCGGGACTAGCGGAGAAGGTGCGCACGAGCAGTACGTC. This codes for CASSFTPGTSGEGAHEQYV.

The rearrangement joins TRBV28 to TRBJ2-7; 9 bases map to TRBD1. Germline CDR1 is MDHEN and CDR2 is SYDVKM. The CDR3 is 16 amino acids. V gave up 5 bases and J gave up 7 bases; unmatched junction bases: 15. CDR3 loop: CASSPLQGAIPSEQYF. In DNA, the CDR3 is TGTGCCAGCAGTCCTTTACAGGGGGCCATCCCTTCTGAGCAGTACTTC.

The chain links TRBV19 to TRBJ2-2; possible D gene TRBD1, 6 bases. Trimming stripped 7 bases from V and 6 bases from J, with 18 bases between. There are 15 residues in the CDR3. From germline, CDR1 is LNHDA and CDR2 SQIVND (reference sequence). The CDR3 spells CASMESGEGAGELFF. CDR3 DNA: TGTGCCAGTATGGAGTCAGGGGAAGGGGCCGGGGAGCTGTTTTTT.

The chain couples TRBV7-8 to TRBJ1-1, with TRBD1 identical over 10 bases. The CDR3 is 15 residues long. V shed 1 base and J 5 bases; nucleotides not matched to a gene: 4. Germline CDR1 and CDR2: SGHVS and FQNEAQ. The CDR3 bases are TGTGCCAGCAGCTTAGATGGACAGGGGGTTACTGAAGCTTTCTTT. As protein: CASSLDGQGVTEAFF. The full variable domain, with the rest looked up from reference TRBV7-8 and TRBJ1-1, is GAGVSQSPRYKVAKRGQDVALRCDPISGHVSLFWYQQALGQGPEFLTYFQNEAQLDKSGLPSDRFFAERPEGSVSTLKIQRTQQEDSAVYLCASSLDGQGVTEAFFGQGTRLTVV.

The rearrangement joins TRBV30 to TRBJ1-6, with D hard to call. The germline gives CDR1 GTSNPN, CDR2 SVGIG (reference sequence). V shed 0 bases and J shed 17 bases, with 11 bases lying between them. The CDR3 has 11 amino acids. The CDR3 here is CAWSVSGSFHF. In DNA, the CDR3 is TGTGCCTGGAGTGTAAGCGGGTCGTTCCACTTT.

The chain combines TRBV27 with TRBJ1-6, with D maybe TRBD1 (6 bases). Per the germline V gene, CDR1 is MNHEY and CDR2 is SMNVEV (reference sequence). The CDR3 length is 15 residues. The V and J ends lost 2 bases and 10 bases respectively, with 15 bases between them. The CDR3 nucleotides are TGTGCCAGCAGTTTAGTTACAGGGTCAAGCTCACCCCTCCACTTT. This gives the protein CASSLVTGSSSPLHF.